This TCR beta chain was recorded in a study of blood T cell repertoires in COVID-19. With 0 bases removed from V and 7 bases from J, the gap between germline ends came to 7 bases. This CDR3 is built from 13 residues. In the original processing: Estimation of nucleated cell counts was performed using reference gene primer amplification. Clones were sequenced by immunoSEQ multiplex PCR, and TCRdb holds only the in-frame ones, with some missing. The V and J calls and clone size were taken over from that table, and D and trimming were inferred from the DNA. The data contain about 62,000 clones, approximately 86% of them seen just once; the ten biggest clones take up roughly 1%.

The sequenced sample was peripheral blood. The V gene is TRBV12-3 or TRBV12-4, the J gene TRBJ1-5; no reliable D call. The sequence came from a man between 65 and 80 years old with acute or convalescent COVID-19. CDR3 amino acids: CASSLAQIQPQHF. CDR3 coding DNA: TGTGCCAGCAGTTTAGCCCAGATCCAGCCCCAGCATTTT.